This T cell receptor beta chain was identified during a study of OX40 agonist ivuxolimab in advanced cancers. Method: immunoSEQ multiplex PCR; TCRdb's copy keeps in-frame clones and lacks some. The sample consists of 13,000 to 15,000 clones, 75% to 85% of them appearing once. The CDR3 covers 15 residues. After removal of 5 bases from V and 5 bases from J, the junction contained 9 bases not matched to a gene. Germline lookup yields CDR1 MNHEY and CDR2 SMNVEV (reference sequence). This clone was seen a few times. Its antigen is currently unknown. Study results and caveats: Researchers did not establish what antigens the expanded peripheral T cells target. The study observed clonal expansion of CD4+ and CD8+ blood T cells by week 6 at 0.1 to 3.0 mg/kg.

Autoimmune disease history or systemic immunosuppression excluded patients. The rearrangement uses TRBV27 and TRBJ2-5, with 9 bases fitting TRBD1. This material consisted of CD4+ or CD8+ T cells sorted from blood, taken in a trial of the OX40 agonist ivuxolimab. This TCR was sampled from an adult with an advanced solid tumor such as melanoma, head and neck, liver or kidney cancer. The CDR3, as DNA: TGTGCCAGCAGTCCCCTAGGGACAGGGAGGGAGACCCAGTACTTC. Residues: CASSPLGTGRETQYF.